This T cell receptor (beta chain) was found in a study of cytomegalovirus exposure and HLA in healthy donors (dated by TCRdb to the late 2010s). Background on the whole study: According to an earlier analysis of a few hundred of the donors, about 170 million T cells yielded some 120 million unique TCR beta sequences and 276 Gb of sequence data. An early release that covered about 600 HLA-typed donors contained approximately 300 gigabases of sequencing data and some 87 million unique TCR sequences. Of the 300 to 450 genotyped donors, 80% to 90% were placed in the genetic ancestry cluster associated with self-reported Caucasian donors. The aim of the study was to test whether cataloging public T cell receptors could identify signatures of past pathogen exposure. The study used immunosequencing to profile the T cell repertoires of more than 650 subjects and linked those repertoires to cytomegalovirus serostatus. A separate validation cohort of approximately 130 different subjects was used in addition to the 666-subject first cohort. High-throughput TCR immunosequencing, statistical association of individual TCRs with disease status, and machine learning were combined to predict cytomegalovirus infection status. To study patterns of TCR occurrence, a later analysis re-analyzed previously published TCR beta repertoires from more than 550 donors and added high-resolution HLA genotyping. In the later analysis, no new phenotypic data were used to find candidate immune exposures; instead, reliance was placed on TCR beta sequences and their occurrence across donors. In an earlier analysis of over 550 of the donors, high-throughput TCR beta sequencing was used to judge whether each TCR beta V gene segment behaved as functional or pseudogenic. Donor age, sex, ethnicity and CMV serostatus were compiled together with the repertoire data. A later genetic analysis took genome-wide SNP genotypes for about three fifths of the roughly 700 donors and used that subset as a discovery cohort. Every discovery cohort repertoire had been produced on one sequencing platform. HLA typing covered class I and class II loci at four-digit resolution. Typing coverage varied by locus: 629-630 donors for A, B, C, DRB1 and DQB1; roughly 500 for DQA1; 606 for DPA1; approximately 450 for DPB1. Roughly 5 DR-DQ haplotypes were treated as single units for association and clustering because of strong linkage in the cohort. Among some 400 genotyped donors of the cohort, an average of approximately 200,000 unique TCR beta nucleotide sequences was sequenced per donor, of which about 19% were non-productive.

Comments on this clone: Its specific antigen is unknown. The sample holds no much larger clone one base away, and base qualities are not on file.

The cohort comprised some 730 healthy bone marrow donors. At the time of sampling, every cohort member was nominally healthy, though immune exposures that went unrecorded were likely present. The donor tested CMV seropositive and was one of the 289 seropositive cohort members. Each donor provided a peripheral blood sample, and peripheral blood mononuclear cells were used for TCR beta sequencing. Genomic DNA was extracted from the blood cell samples with the Qiagen DNeasy Blood Extraction Kit. For CDR1 and CDR2, the germline V gene lists SQVTM and ANQGSEA. The CDR3 contains 16 residues, cysteine and phenylalanine counted. The retained sequence is limited to the CDR3, 48 bases, with the frame set at the first base. For this chain, trimming is 3 bases at the V end and 4 bases at the J end, and the number of junction bases without a gene match is 7. Libraries were built with the immunoSEQ multiplex PCR assay. For the multiplex PCR, a mixture combining 60 forward primers for TCR Vbeta segments and 13 reverse primers for TCR Jbeta segments was used. Amplification of the CDR3 region of rearranged TCR beta genes was performed with a multiplex PCR assay on genomic DNA. On the Illumina HiSeq System, the amplified TCR beta libraries were sequenced as 87-base-pair reads. The paper's processing steps were these. A later analysis tallied roughly 80 million unique TCR beta chains across the 700 or so repertoires, and about 12 million of those chains were shared by two or more donors. To remove PCR and sequencing errors, raw reads were error-corrected and collapsed into unique sequences using a nearest-neighbor algorithm that merged closely related sequences. V, D and J gene segments were assigned by aligning CDR3 sequences to IMGT reference sequences. For a sequence to be retained, a match of at least six nucleotides to both a V gene segment and a J gene segment was required. Rearrangements were called productive when the CDR3 lacked stop codons and stayed in frame with V and J; all others were non-productive. Following IMGT convention, CDR3 was defined as the stretch from the second conserved V-encoded cysteine to the conserved J-encoded phenylalanine. The earlier analysis of 450 to 750 of the donors excluded any sequence lacking an unambiguous match to a single V gene segment. In an earlier analysis of roughly 600 of the donors, a V segment was called functional when productive rearrangements were above 56.7%, and segregating when the standard deviation between donors exceeded 5%. To diagnose cytomegalovirus status from the catalog of TCR beta chain sequences, a statistical classification framework was built. V and J gene assignment, in a later analysis, came from comparing TCR nucleotide sequences with IMGT/GENE-DB human TR gene sequences. A later analysis assigned CDR3 sequences and most-parsimonious VDJ recombination scenarios with the TCRdist pipeline. A later analysis defined each TCR beta chain by its CDR3 amino acid sequence plus V-gene family, and excluded reads lacking a unique V-gene family. To address suspected cross-contamination and a sequencing artifact, a later analysis removed approximately 600 highly shared, low-generation-probability nucleotide sequences. For each public chain, a later analysis derived a clonal expansion index from normalized ranks of inferred template counts within each repertoire. In a later analysis, generation probabilities were computed using a VDJ recombination model fitted to out-of-frame rearrangements, and the results were checked against IGoR. Hypergeometric tests were used in a later analysis to score TCR-TCR, TCR-HLA and TCR-CMV co-occurrence, with a repertoire-size bias correction applied to the TCR pairs. A later analysis estimated false discovery rates by permuting HLA or CMV assignments 20 times. In a later analysis, co-occurring TCRs were grouped using DBSCAN, with TCRdist sequence similarity added in when clustering inside HLA-allele-positive subsets. For co-occurrence clustering, repertoires with fewer than 30,000 or more than 120,000 public chains were excluded, along with 5 or 6 repertoires with anomalous nucleotide sharing. Imported from immuneACCESS, the table was reduced by TCRdb to in-frame sequences with V and J called. These copies leave out some clones; in studies compared against another copy, an unresolved V gene accounts for under half, and the cause of the remainder is not known. The D gene and trimming were derived from the DNA, and the V and J assignments and clone size from that table. Present in this sample are about 170,000 clones, under 90% of which were seen just once. Of the sample, almost 7% falls within the top ten clones.

Study-level results and caveats: A later genetic analysis reported fewer N-insertions in productive TCRs among donors in an Asian-associated ancestry cluster than the roughly 620-donor mean. This cohort had only TCR beta chains sequenced, and the lack of alpha or paired-chain data limited which features could be detected. Some IMGT-functional V segments, including TRBV6-2 and TRBV6-3, could not be told apart with the 87-base-pair reads, so those segments were excluded. Strong co-occurrence of HLA alleles, especially DR and DQ, made assigning TCR associations to individual alleles difficult. It was suggested by the authors that the approach could potentially be generalized to other disease states and immunological phenotypes. In an earlier analysis of about 600 of the donors, most TCR beta V segments appeared in productive rearrangements about 90% or about 30% of the time, broadly matching IMGT annotations. In a later analysis, the rate of TCR association differed among HLA loci, with DRB1 alleles having the most associated TCRs and HLA-C alleles having the fewest. Presence/absence analyses assumed roughly uniform sequencing depth across donors, an assumption that may not hold. Because HLA typing was unavailable for some donors at each locus, only the typed subset was used in association tests. The sequencing pipeline was judged likely to have produced a cluster of highly shared sequence variants as a technical artifact. The classifier was reported to diagnose cytomegalovirus status with high specificity and sensitivity in both the original and validation cohorts. A further reported finding was that TCR beta sequences accurately predicted the HLA-A and HLA-B alleles for most subjects in the first cohort. In a later genetic analysis, a missense DCLRE1C variant was associated with V-gene and J-gene trimming of TCR beta chains, and the association was replicated in an independent cohort. The earlier analysis of approximately 540 of the donors excluded roughly 17 rarely observed V segments, including chromosome 9 orphons, because counts were too low. Across donors, most TCR sequences were observed very rarely, whereas some public TCRs were present in many individuals. A later analysis reported that several top co-occurrence clusters appeared linked to parvovirus B19, influenza, CMV and Epstein-Barr virus. A later analysis found that HLA-associated TCR beta chains were more clonally expanded and had lower generation probabilities than equally common non-associated chains. A total of 150 to 200 TCR beta chains were listed by the study as associated with cytomegalovirus. A few of the identified cytomegalovirus-associated TCR beta chains were confirmed in vitro to be specific for cytomegalovirus antigens. Specific HLA alleles were associated with around 18,000 TCR beta sequences at a false discovery rate of 0.05 in a later analysis. CMV serostatus was the only immune exposure information available for the cohort. Linkage disequilibrium might explain the correlated functional status among segregating V segments, but an unknown experimental factor could not be excluded. A later analysis found that most CMV-associated TCR beta chains appeared HLA-restricted, with HLA associations seemingly driven largely by CMV exposure.

The receptor comes from a man younger than 40 in good health and CMV-seropositive. The source material was PBMCs. The chain joins TRBV29-1 to TRBJ2-2; 11 of the junction bases match TRBD1. The CDR3 here reads CSVEIKGQGVTGELFF. The DNA is as follows: TGCAGCGTTGAGATTAAGGGACAGGGGGTCACCGGGGAGCTGTTTTTT.